The 25 T cell receptor beta chains below come from one sample, sequenced in a study of blood T cells in healthy people across ages. PCR was performed a second time for roughly 7 to 12 cycles using a sample-barcoded 5' primer and a J-beta primer mix. TCRdb called the 5' RACE reads again in MiXCR, with one record for every CDR3 protein. This repertoire shows around 280,000 distinct CDR3 sequences, roughly 26% found once; its top ten account for approximately 29%. The sequencing input was blood. These receptors were collected from a woman in her seventies in good health.

The chain has TRBV7-2 and TRBJ1-4, with D possibly being TRBD1 (5 bases). The CDR3 contains 14 residues. Germline CDR1 SGHTA, CDR2 FQGNSA. V was pared by 0 bases and J by 10 bases, with 12 bases between. The CDR3 DNA is TGTGCCAGCAGCTTAGCGCTGAGGGACCCAAAACTGTTTTTT. This codes for CASSLALRDPKLFF. The full variable domain, its missing parts supplied by reference TRBV7-2 and TRBJ1-4, is GAGVSQSPSNKVTEKGKDVELRCDPISGHTALYWYRQSLGQGLEFLIYFQGNSAPDKSGLPSDRFSAERTGGSVSTLTIQRTQQEDSAVYLCASSLALRDPKLFFGSGTQLSVL.

The chain recombines TRBV6-5 with TRBJ1-4; tentative D call: TRBD1 (6 bases). CDR1 and CDR2 from the germline V gene are MNHEY and SVGAGI. CDR3 size: 17 residues. Deletions cut 2 bases from V and 0 bases from J, with 13 bases between. The CDR3, as DNA: TGTGCCAGCAGTTACGGGCGAAGGACAGCAACTAATGAAAAACTGTTTTTT. This encodes CASSYGRRTATNEKLFF.

V is TRBV5-1 and J is TRBJ2-3; 12 bases fit TRBD2. The CDR3 extends over 16 amino acids. V dropped 2 bases and J dropped 4; count of bases not matched to a gene: 5. From germline, CDR1 is SGHRS and CDR2 YFSETQ. In DNA, the CDR3 is TGCGCCAGCAGCTTCCCCCTAGCGGGAGGGCCAGATACGCAGTATTTT. Protein product: CASSFPLAGGPDTQYF. The full variable domain, rest sourced from reference TRBV5-1 and TRBJ2-3, is KAGVTQTPRYLIKTRGQQVTLSCSPISGHRSVSWYQQTPGQGLQFLFEYFSETQRNKGNFPGRFSGRQFSNSRSEMNVSTLELGDSALYLCASSFPLAGGPDTQYFGPGTRLTVL.

This chain uses TRBV28 with TRBJ2-7; D might be TRBD2 (6 bases). Germline loops: CDR1 MDHEN, CDR2 SYDVKM. V was clipped by 6 bases and J by 9 bases, with 24 bases between them. CDR3 length equals 15 residues. CDR3 loop: CASSSPGGDFVRQYF. For the CDR3, the DNA is TGTGCCAGCAGCTCCCCCGGAGGGGATTTTGTACGGCAGTACTTC. Variable domain in full (rest from reference TRBV28 and TRBJ2-7): DVKVTQSSRYLVKRTGEKVFLECVQDMDHENMFWYRQDPGLGLRLIYFSYDVKMKEKGDIPEGYSVSREKKERFSLILESASTNQTSMYLCASSSPGGDFVRQYFGPGTRLTVT.

The genes are TRBV5-6 and TRBJ1-4, with a tentative D call TRBD1 (5 bases). This CDR3 comprises 15 residues. CDR1 is SGHDT and CDR2 is YYEEEE in the germline V gene. The V and J ends lost 4 bases and 7 bases respectively, with 17 bases between them. The CDR3 coding sequence is TGTGCCAGCAGCCCGGAGGGGAGAGGGGCTGAAAAACTGTTTTTT. Translated: CASSPEGRGAEKLFF.

The chain recombines TRBV7-3 with TRBJ2-1; maybe TRBD2 (6 bases). The CDR3 is 16 residues long. Trimming left V 2 bases short and J 0 bases short, with 11 bases between. Germline lookup yields CDR1 SGHTA and CDR2 FQGTGA. In nucleotides, the CDR3 is TGTGCCAGCAGCTTATCTAGCGCAAGCTCCTACAATGAGCAGTTCTTC. Translation gives CASSLSSASSYNEQFF.

The table lists this clonotype with many counts. The chain carries TRBV20-1 and TRBJ2-5; unclear D gene. CDR3 length: 13 amino acids. The germline CDR1 and CDR2 sequences are DFQATT and SNEGSKA (reference sequence). The germline V and J ends were trimmed by 3 bases and 1 base, with 9 bases remaining between them. The CDR3 nucleotides are TGCAGTGCTAGCGGAACTCTCCAAGAGACCCAGTACTTC. It codes for CSASGTLQETQYF.

This clonotype showed up just a few times. The chain combines TRBV5-1 with TRBJ2-2, with D unresolved. This CDR3 is 13 amino acids long. Germline values: CDR1 SGHRS, CDR2 YFSETQ. V lost 4 bases, J lost 3 bases, and 7 bases lay in between. CDR3 sequence (DNA): TGCGCCAGCAGCCTTTTGGACACCGGGGAGCTGTTTTTT. It is translated as CASSLLDTGELFF.

The chain combines TRBV20-1 with TRBJ2-3; D gene unclear. The V end lost 2 bases, the J end lost 6 bases, and 15 bases lay between the germline ends. CDR1 and CDR2 (germline): DFQATT, SNEGSKA (reference sequence). The CDR3 sequence is 14 residues long. The CDR3 protein is CSARKGRTADTQYF. The CDR3 nucleotides read TGCAGTGCTAGAAAAGGGCGCACGGCGGATACGCAGTATTTT.

The J gene is TRBJ2-5, the V gene TRBV6-2 or TRBV6-3; D perhaps matches TRBD2 (6 bases). The ends were cut back, 2 bases at V and 2 bases at J, with 18 bases in the middle. From germline, CDR1 is MNHEY and CDR2 SVGEGT. This CDR3 contains 17 residues. The DNA for the CDR3 is TGTGCCAGCAGTTACGAGGATTTCGGGAGAAAACAAGAGACCCAGTACTTC. Encoded protein: CASSYEDFGRKQETQYF.

The V call is TRBV7-9, the J call TRBJ2-5; D perhaps matches TRBD1 (5 bases). Germline V gene lookup returns CDR1 SEHNR and CDR2 FQNEAQ (reference sequence). The CDR3 loop spans 12 amino acids. V was shortened by 8 bases and J by 2 bases, with 9 bases between the two germline ends. The CDR3 DNA reads as TGTGCCAGCGGGGCAGGACAAGAGACCCAGTACTTC. Protein sequence: CASGAGQETQYF.

This rearrangement joins TRBV5-1 to TRBJ2-5, with D perhaps TRBD2 (7 bases). V lost 4 bases and J lost 4, with 20 bases in between. Per germline, CDR1 SGHRS and CDR2 YFSETQ. The CDR3 is 16 amino acids. The CDR3 reads CASSRDLGGPGETQYF. CDR3 nucleotide sequence: TGCGCCAGCAGCCGAGACCTCGGGGGGCCCGGAGAGACCCAGTACTTC.

The chain carries TRBV10-3 and TRBJ2-5; D perhaps matches TRBD2 (8 bases). Germline V CDR1 and CDR2: ENHRY, SYGVKD. CDR3 length: 16 residues. V shed 0 bases and J shed 5 bases, with 16 bases lying between them. The CDR3 DNA reads as TGTGCCATCAGTGAGTCAGTGTTAGCGGGACAGGAGACCCAGTACTTC. Protein: CAISESVLAGQETQYF.

With regard to this clonotype: One junction end disagrees with the germline gene, perhaps due to a read error. For the CDR3, the DNA is TGCAGCTCGGGCGGCGTAAATGGAAAACTGTTTTTT. Translated: CSSGGVNGKLFF. The chain uses TRBV29-1 and TRBJ1-4; D ambiguous. There are 12 residues in the CDR3. From germline, CDR1 is SQVTM and CDR2 ANQGSEA.

This clonotype was found a few times. The rearrangement links TRBV24-1 to TRBJ2-2, with D uncertain. The CDR3 runs to 16 residues. Germline CDR1 is KGHDR and CDR2 is SFDVKD. V was pared by 0 bases and J by 2 bases, with 9 bases between. CDR3 amino acids: CATSDLQGFNTGELFF. The CDR3 nucleotides are TGTGCCACCAGTGATTTGCAAGGCTTTAACACCGGGGAGCTGTTTTTT.

The V gene is TRBV27, the J gene TRBJ2-2; D gene uncertain. The CDR3 contains 14 residues. V lost 3 bases, J lost 1 base, and 6 bases lay in between. CDR1 is MNHEY and CDR2 is SMNVEV in the germline V gene (reference sequence). The DNA for the CDR3 is TGTGCCAGCAGTTTCTCGGTGAACACCGGGGAGCTGTTTTTT. Protein sequence: CASSFSVNTGELFF.

The chain recombines TRBV7-9 with TRBJ1-5; TRBD1 matches 7 bases. This CDR3 has 17 amino acids. Per the germline V gene, CDR1 is SEHNR and CDR2 is FQNEAQ (reference sequence). V lost 1 base to trimming and J lost 3 bases; unmatched junction nucleotides: 9. CDR3 DNA: TGTGCCAGCAGCTTAGAGGGGGCGTGGGGGGCCAATCAGCCCCAGCATTTT. The encoded protein is CASSLEGAWGANQPQHF.

The genes are TRBV5-5 and TRBJ1-2, with TRBD1 as a possible D gene (5 bases). V was clipped by 4 bases and J by 4 bases, with 17 bases between them. The CDR3 is 15 amino acids. The germline CDR1 and CDR2 sequences are SGHKS and YYEKEE (reference sequence). The CDR3 here is CASSPLREDTYGYTF. The CDR3 DNA follows: TGTGCCAGCAGCCCCCTGCGGGAGGACACCTATGGCTACACCTTC.

This clonotype was detected many times. The genes are TRBV7-8 and TRBJ1-2; D ambiguous. V was shortened by 5 bases and J by 9 bases, with 10 bases between the two germline ends. The germline V gene has CDR1 SGHVS and CDR2 FQNEAQ. This CDR3 contains 11 residues. The CDR3 nucleotides read TGTGCCAGCAGCCCGGGCGTAAGCTACACCTTC. It encodes CASSPGVSYTF.

The rearrangement joins TRBV2 to TRBJ2-7, with a possible D match to TRBD1 (6 bases). The J call is doubtful: the DNA matches TRBJ2-1 better. CDR3 length equals 11 residues. Germline assignment: CDR1 SNHLY and CDR2 FYNNEI. CDR3 sequence: CASSETGEQFF. CDR3 DNA sequence: TGTGCCAGCAGTGAAACAGGGGAGCAGTTCTTC.

Details on this clonotype: The junction does not match germline at one end; this may be a read error. The chain recombines TRBV5-1 with TRBJ1-2, with TRBD1 identical over 9 bases. CDR1 is SGHRS and CDR2 is YFSETQ in the germline V gene. CDR3 length: 13 amino acids. Written as DNA, the CDR3 is TGCGCCAGCAGCTGGGACAGGGTCTATGACTACACCTTC. It codes for CASSWDRVYDYTF.

This chain's CDR3 is CASSYGVAGAGELFF. CDR3 bases: TGTGCCAGCAGTTACGGGGTAGCGGGAGCGGGCGAGCTGTTTTTT. The chain links TRBV6-5 to TRBJ2-2, with 9 bases identical to TRBD2. V trimming: 2 bases; J trimming: 11 bases; junction bases outside the gene matches: 9. Germline CDR1 reads MNHEY; CDR2 reads SVGAGI. The CDR3 is made up of 15 amino acids.

In this sample, this clonotype turned up a few times. This rearrangement joins TRBV24-1 to TRBJ2-2; TRBD2 matches at 15 bases. Germline values: CDR1 KGHDR, CDR2 SFDVKD. V shed 3 bases, J shed 4 bases, and the junction held 8 bases outside the gene matches. The CDR3 is 19 residues long. CDR3 coding DNA: TGTGCCACCAGTGATCCAGGACTAGCGGGAGGGCCCGGCACCGGGGAGCTGTTTTTT. The encoded protein is CATSDPGLAGGPGTGELFF.

V gene TRBV28 combines with J gene TRBJ2-3, with 8 bases identical to TRBD1. Unmatched junction bases numbered 5, after V lost 6 bases and J lost 3 bases. The CDR3 spans 14 residues. The V gene's germline CDR1 is MDHEN and CDR2 SYDVKM. In DNA, the CDR3 is TGTGCCAGCAGCCGAGGACAGGGAACAGATACGCAGTATTTT. Protein sequence: CASSRGQGTDTQYF.

V and J are TRBV12-3 or TRBV12-4 and TRBJ2-4; no firm D call. V lost 3 bases and J lost 7, with 10 bases in between. The CDR3 runs to 13 residues. The CDR3 bases are TGTGCCAGCAGTTTGGATGGGGTTAACATTCAGTACTTC. Amino acids: CASSLDGVNIQYF.